A selection of T cell receptor beta chains follows, all from one sample in a study of blood T cell repertoires in COVID-19. The protocol was immunoSEQ multiplex PCR, while the TCRdb copy is restricted to in-frame clones and leaves out a portion. This table has hundreds of thousands of clones, about 85% appearing once. The sample was peripheral blood. These TCRs come from a woman older than 75 with active or convalescent COVID-19. The CDR3 runs from the conserved cysteine through the conserved F or W. D genes are given only for firm matches. A clone size is listed for some rows: how often the clone was seen (once, few, many), or a class if it is expanded.

CDR3 DNA: TGTGCCAGCAGTATACAGGGAGAAAAGACCCAGTACTTC
CDR3 protein: CASSIQGEKTQYF
V gene: TRBV28
D gene: .
J gene: TRBJ2-5
clone size: few

CDR3 DNA: TGTGCCAGCAGCGCCCGGGGACAGATGAACACTGAAGCTTTCTTT
CDR3 protein: CASSARGQMNTEAFF
V gene: TRBV9
D gene: TRBD1
J gene: TRBJ1-1
clone size: .

CDR3 DNA: TGTGCCAGCACCTTTAGCGGGAGTCAGAACACCGGGGAGCTGTTTTTT
CDR3 protein: CASTFSGSQNTGELFF
V gene: TRBV7-9
D gene: TRBD2
J gene: TRBJ2-2
clone size: .

CDR3 DNA: TGTGCCAGCAGTTCGAGGGAAAAACTGTTTTTT
CDR3 protein: CASSSREKLFF
V gene: TRBV28
D gene: .
J gene: TRBJ1-4
clone size: .

CDR3 DNA: TGTGCCAGCTCACCACAAGCCCTAGCGGGGGCTGGAGATACGCAGTATTTT
CDR3 protein: CASSPQALAGAGDTQYF
V gene: TRBV18
D gene: TRBD2
J gene: TRBJ2-3
clone size: .

CDR3 DNA: TGCGCCAGCAGCTTGACAGGGGGGCCTGAGGAGACCCAGTACTTC
CDR3 protein: CASSLTGGPEETQYF
V gene: TRBV5-1
D gene: TRBD1
J gene: TRBJ2-5
clone size: .

CDR3 DNA: TGTGCCAGCAGCTTACGAGGGGGCAAGACTGAAGCTTTCTTT
CDR3 protein: CASSLRGGKTEAFF
V gene: TRBV7-3
D gene: TRBD1
J gene: TRBJ1-1
clone size: .

CDR3 DNA: TGTGCCAGCAGCCAAAATCAGGGTAATTCACCCCTCCACTTT
CDR3 protein: CASSQNQGNSPLHF
V gene: TRBV4-2
D gene: .
J gene: TRBJ1-6
clone size: few

CDR3 DNA: TGTGCCAGCAGCCTCAGGGGTTGGGAAGCTTTCTTT
CDR3 protein: CASSLRGWEAFF
V gene: TRBV3-1/TRBV3-2
D gene: .
J gene: TRBJ1-1
clone size: .

CDR3 DNA: TGTGCCAGCTCAGGACTAGCGGGGGGATCAGATACGCAGTATTTT
CDR3 protein: CASSGLAGGSDTQYF
V gene: TRBV28
D gene: TRBD2
J gene: TRBJ2-3
clone size: .

CDR3 DNA: TGTGCCAGCAGCCAAGGCCACAGGGGGTTGGGGGAAAACACTGAAGCTTTCTTT
CDR3 protein: CASSQGHRGLGENTEAFF
V gene: TRBV16
D gene: TRBD1
J gene: TRBJ1-1
clone size: .

CDR3 DNA: TGTGCCAGCAGCTTAGCGCTCAGCGGGGGGGCTGATGAGCAGTTCTTC
CDR3 protein: CASSLALSGGADEQFF
V gene: TRBV7-2
D gene: TRBD2
J gene: TRBJ2-1
clone size: .

CDR3 DNA: TGTGCCACCAGAACTAACACCGGGGAGCTGTTTTTT
CDR3 protein: CATRTNTGELFF
V gene: TRBV24-1
D gene: .
J gene: TRBJ2-2
clone size: .

CDR3 DNA: TGTGCCACCAGCAGACCGAGGGACGAGCAGTACTTC
CDR3 protein: CATSRPRDEQYF
V gene: TRBV15
D gene: .
J gene: TRBJ2-7
clone size: .

CDR3 DNA: TGTGCCAGCAGCTTCCCCGGAGAGACCCAGTACTTC
CDR3 protein: CASSFPGETQYF
V gene: TRBV7-3
D gene: .
J gene: TRBJ2-5
clone size: once

CDR3 DNA: TGTGCCAGCAGCGCCCGCGCCGGGGGGCACAGCTCCTACGAGCAGTACTTC
CDR3 protein: CASSARAGGHSSYEQYF
V gene: TRBV9
D gene: .
J gene: TRBJ2-7
clone size: .

CDR3 DNA: TGTGCCAGCAGTTTAACGGGGGTTGGCTACACCTTC
CDR3 protein: CASSLTGVGYTF
V gene: TRBV12-3/TRBV12-4
D gene: .
J gene: TRBJ1-2
clone size: .

CDR3 DNA: TGTGCCAGCAGCCAAGAGGTGGAGACCTATGGCTACACCTTC
CDR3 protein: CASSQEVETYGYTF
V gene: TRBV4-2
D gene: .
J gene: TRBJ1-2
clone size: .

CDR3 DNA: TGTGCCAGCAGTAAGAATAGCTTCAGGGTGTTCACCGGGGAGCTGTTTTTT
CDR3 protein: CASSKNSFRVFTGELFF
V gene: TRBV27
D gene: .
J gene: TRBJ2-2
clone size: .

CDR3 DNA: TGTGCCAGCTCACCCGCCCTAGCGGGGGCCCAAGAGACCCAGTACTTC
CDR3 protein: CASSPALAGAQETQYF
V gene: TRBV18
D gene: TRBD2
J gene: TRBJ2-5
clone size: .

CDR3 DNA: TGTGCCAGCAGTTTTGGGGGGGCTGAGGAGACCCAGTACTTC
CDR3 protein: CASSFGGAEETQYF
V gene: TRBV6-5
D gene: .
J gene: TRBJ2-5
clone size: .

CDR3 DNA: TGTGCCAGCAGCTACACAGGGCCCCAAGAGACCCAGTACTTC
CDR3 protein: CASSYTGPQETQYF
V gene: TRBV11-3
D gene: .
J gene: TRBJ2-5
clone size: .